This T cell receptor beta chain was sequenced in a study of monozygotic twins with cystic fibrosis. About the research overall: Library input was about 3.3 micrograms of fragmented DNA, with roughly 15 PCR cycles. Findings and caveats of the study: No link emerged between shared CDR3 counts and age, concordance or severity. Monozygotic CF twin pairs shared significantly more nucleotide-identical clonotypes than unrelated CF individuals did. Co-twins had the most similar V usage for 13 of 16 pairs, J for 8.

The data were produced by immunoSEQ multiplex PCR, yet TCRdb's version contains in-frame clones alone and is incomplete. The table records 30,000 to 35,000 clones, approximately 65% of them present only once. Note on this clone: What it binds is not known. The junction departs from the called germline gene at one end, perhaps through a read error.

Sequenced sample: blood. The clonotype comes from a girl aged 10 to 17 with cystic fibrosis.

CDR3 sequence reads: CASSLTGVNVLTF. The CDR3, as DNA: TGTGCCAGCAGCTTGACCGGGGTCAACGTCCTGACTTTC. The rearrangement uses TRBV5-4 and TRBJ2-6; possible D gene TRBD2, 5 bases. Germline-derived CDR1 and CDR2 are SGHNT and YYREEE (reference sequence). The CDR3 is made up of 13 amino acids. Using reference TRBV5-4 and TRBJ2-6 for the parts outside the CDR3, the full variable domain is ETGVTQSPTHLIKTRGQQVTLRCSSQSGHNTVSWYQQALGQGPQFIFQYYREEENGRGNFPPRFSGLQFPNYSSELNVNALELDDSALYLCASSLTGVNVLTFGAGSRLTVL.